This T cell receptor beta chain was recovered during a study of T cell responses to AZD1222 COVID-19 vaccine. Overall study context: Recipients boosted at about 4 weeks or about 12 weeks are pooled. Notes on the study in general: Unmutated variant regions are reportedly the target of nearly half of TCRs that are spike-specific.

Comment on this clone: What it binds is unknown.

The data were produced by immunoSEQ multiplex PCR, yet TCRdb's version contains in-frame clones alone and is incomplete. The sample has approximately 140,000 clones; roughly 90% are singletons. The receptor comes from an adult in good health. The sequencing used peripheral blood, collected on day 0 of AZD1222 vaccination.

CDR3 sequence (DNA): TGCGCCAGCAGCACAATAGCGGGGCCGGTTAAAAATACGCAGTATTTT. Translation gives CASSTIAGPVKNTQYF. This rearrangement joins TRBV5-1 to TRBJ2-3, with 8 bases fitting TRBD2. The V gene's germline CDR1 is SGHRS and CDR2 YFSETQ. V shed 4 bases, J shed 7 bases, and the junction held 14 bases outside the gene matches. The CDR3 is 16 residues long.